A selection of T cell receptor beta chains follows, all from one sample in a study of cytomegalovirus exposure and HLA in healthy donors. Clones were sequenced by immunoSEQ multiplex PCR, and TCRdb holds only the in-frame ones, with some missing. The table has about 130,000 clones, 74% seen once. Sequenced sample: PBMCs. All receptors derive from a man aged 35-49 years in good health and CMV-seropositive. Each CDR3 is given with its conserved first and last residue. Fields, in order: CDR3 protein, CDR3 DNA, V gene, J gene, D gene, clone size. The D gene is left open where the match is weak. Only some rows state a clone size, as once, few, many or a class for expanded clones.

CASSFTGDTEAFF	TGTGCCAGTAGCTTTACAGGGGACACTGAAGCTTTCTTT	TRBV19	TRBJ1-1	TRBD1	-
CASSGLAGVGEQFF	TGTGCCAGCTCGGGACTAGCGGGAGTTGGTGAGCAGTTCTTC	TRBV27	TRBJ2-1	TRBD2	-
CASTPTVTDTQYF	TGTGCCAGTACCCCGACAGTAACAGATACGCAGTATTTT	TRBV19	TRBJ2-3	-	-
CASTGTPYEQYF	TGTGCCAGTACAGGGACACCTTACGAGCAGTACTTC	TRBV19	TRBJ2-7	-	-
CAINLDRDAEAFF	TGTGCCATCAACTTGGACAGGGACGCTGAAGCTTTCTTT	TRBV10-3	TRBJ1-1	TRBD1	-
CASSVSIQEDQPQHF	TGTGCCAGCAGCGTGAGCATACAGGAAGATCAGCCCCAGCATTTT	TRBV5-5	TRBJ1-5	-	-
CASSLNLGQTGSYTF	TGTGCCAGCAGCTTGAACCTCGGGCAGACCGGGAGCTACACCTTC	TRBV5-6	TRBJ1-2	-	few
CASSRTGDGNEQFF	TGTGCCAGCAGCCGGACAGGGGACGGCAATGAGCAGTTCTTC	TRBV27	TRBJ2-1	TRBD1	-
CASSHWDRDPYNEQFF	TGCGCCAGCAGCCACTGGGACAGGGACCCCTACAATGAGCAGTTCTTC	TRBV4-3	TRBJ2-1	TRBD1	-
CASSEFPTGGLDEQYF	TGTGCCAGCAGTGAATTCCCAACAGGGGGTCTCGACGAGCAGTACTTC	TRBV25-1	TRBJ2-7	TRBD1	-
CASSNRRRENNVLTF	TGTGCCAGCAGCAACAGGCGGAGGGAGAATAACGTCCTGACTTTC	TRBV7-9	TRBJ2-6	-	-
CAWSTPGGGEKLFF	TGTGCCTGGAGTACCCCTGGGGGAGGAGAAAAACTGTTTTTT	TRBV30	TRBJ1-4	-	-
CSVTGDEQFF	TGCAGCGTGACAGGCGATGAGCAGTTCTTC	TRBV29-1	TRBJ2-1	-	-
CASSRAGELFF	TGTGCCAGCAGTAGAGCCGGGGAGCTGTTTTTT	TRBV25-1	TRBJ2-2	-	-
CASSEDRSPGYTQYF	TGTGCCAGCAGCGAAGACCGGTCCCCCGGGTATACGCAGTATTTT	TRBV9	TRBJ2-3	-	-
CASSDVGGNYGYTF	TGTGCCAGCAGTGATGTGGGGGGGAACTATGGCTACACCTTC	TRBV2	TRBJ1-2	-	once
CASSPKQVNTGELFF	TGTGCCAGCAGTCCGAAACAGGTCAACACCGGGGAGCTGTTTTTT	TRBV27	TRBJ2-2	-	-
CASSSEGLINEQFF	TGTGCCAGCAGCTCGGAGGGCCTGATCAATGAGCAGTTCTTC	TRBV7-2	TRBJ2-1	-	-
CAISELAGANEQFF	TGTGCCATCAGTGAACTAGCGGGGGCCAATGAGCAGTTCTTC	TRBV10-3	TRBJ2-1	TRBD2	-
CASSLTGGEFQETQYF	TGTGCCAGCAGTTTGACAGGGGGCGAGTTTCAAGAGACCCAGTACTTC	TRBV27	TRBJ2-5	TRBD1	-
CASRSQGIRTDTQYF	TGTGCCAGCAGGTCACAGGGAATCAGGACAGATACGCAGTATTTT	TRBV28	TRBJ2-3	-	-
CSVGGRTGAYEQYF	TGCAGCGTTGGAGGCCGGACAGGGGCCTACGAGCAGTACTTC	TRBV29-1	TRBJ2-7	TRBD1	-